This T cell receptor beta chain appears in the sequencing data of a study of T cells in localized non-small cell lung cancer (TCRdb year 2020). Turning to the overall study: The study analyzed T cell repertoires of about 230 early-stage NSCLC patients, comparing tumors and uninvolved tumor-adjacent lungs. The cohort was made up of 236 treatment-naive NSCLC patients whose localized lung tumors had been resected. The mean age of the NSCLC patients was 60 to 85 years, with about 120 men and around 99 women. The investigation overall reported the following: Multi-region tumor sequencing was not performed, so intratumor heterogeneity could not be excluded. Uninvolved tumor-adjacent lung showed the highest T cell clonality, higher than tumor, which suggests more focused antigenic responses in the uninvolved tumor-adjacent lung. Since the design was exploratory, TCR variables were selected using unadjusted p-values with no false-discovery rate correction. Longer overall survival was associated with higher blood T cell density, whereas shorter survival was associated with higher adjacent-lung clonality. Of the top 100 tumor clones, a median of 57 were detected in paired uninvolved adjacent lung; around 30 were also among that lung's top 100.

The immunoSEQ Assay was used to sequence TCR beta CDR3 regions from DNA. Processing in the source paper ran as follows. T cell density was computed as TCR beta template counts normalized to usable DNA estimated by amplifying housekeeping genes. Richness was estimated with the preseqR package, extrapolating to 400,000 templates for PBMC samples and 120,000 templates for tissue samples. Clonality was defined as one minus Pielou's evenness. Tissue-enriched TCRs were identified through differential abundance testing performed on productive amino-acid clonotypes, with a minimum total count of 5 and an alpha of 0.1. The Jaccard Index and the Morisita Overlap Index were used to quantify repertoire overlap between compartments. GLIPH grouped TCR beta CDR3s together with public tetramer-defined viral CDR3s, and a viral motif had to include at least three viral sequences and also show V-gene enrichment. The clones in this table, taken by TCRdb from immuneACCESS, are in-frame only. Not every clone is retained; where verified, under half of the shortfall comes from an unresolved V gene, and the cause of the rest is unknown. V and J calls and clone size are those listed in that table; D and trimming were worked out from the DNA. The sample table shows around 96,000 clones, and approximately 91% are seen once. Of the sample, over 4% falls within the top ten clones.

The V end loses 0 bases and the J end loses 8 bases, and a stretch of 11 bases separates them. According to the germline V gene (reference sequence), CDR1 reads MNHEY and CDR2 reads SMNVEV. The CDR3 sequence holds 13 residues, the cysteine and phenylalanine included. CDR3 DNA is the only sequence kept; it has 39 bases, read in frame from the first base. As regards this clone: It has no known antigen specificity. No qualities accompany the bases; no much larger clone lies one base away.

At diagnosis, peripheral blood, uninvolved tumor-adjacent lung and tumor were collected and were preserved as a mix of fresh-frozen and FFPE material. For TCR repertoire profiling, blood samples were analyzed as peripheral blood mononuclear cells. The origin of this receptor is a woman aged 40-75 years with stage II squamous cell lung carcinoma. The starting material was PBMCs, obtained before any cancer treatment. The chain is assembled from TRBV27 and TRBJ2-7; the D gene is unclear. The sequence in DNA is TGTGCCAGCAGTTTATCGAAGGTCGCCCAGCAGTACTTC. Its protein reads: CASSLSKVAQQYF.